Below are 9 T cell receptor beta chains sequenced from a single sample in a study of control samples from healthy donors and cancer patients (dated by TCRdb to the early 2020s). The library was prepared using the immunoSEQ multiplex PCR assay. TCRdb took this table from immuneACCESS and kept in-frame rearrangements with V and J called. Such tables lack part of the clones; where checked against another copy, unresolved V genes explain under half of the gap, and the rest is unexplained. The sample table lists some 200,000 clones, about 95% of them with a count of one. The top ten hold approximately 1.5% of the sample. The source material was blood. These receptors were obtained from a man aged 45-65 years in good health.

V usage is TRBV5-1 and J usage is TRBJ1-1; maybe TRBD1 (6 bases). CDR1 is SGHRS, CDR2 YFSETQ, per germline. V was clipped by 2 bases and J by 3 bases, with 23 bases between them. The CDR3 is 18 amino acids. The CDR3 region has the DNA TGCGCCAGCAGCTTAGGGGGGATACAGGGACGAGGTTACACTGAAGCTTTCTTT. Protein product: CASSLGGIQGRGYTEAFF.

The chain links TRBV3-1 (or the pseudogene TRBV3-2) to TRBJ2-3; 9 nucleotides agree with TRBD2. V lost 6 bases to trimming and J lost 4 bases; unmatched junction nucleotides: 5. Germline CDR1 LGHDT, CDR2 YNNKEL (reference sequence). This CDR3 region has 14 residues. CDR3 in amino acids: CASRGLAGPDTQYF. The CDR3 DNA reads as TGTGCCAGCAGGGGACTAGCAGGCCCAGATACGCAGTATTTT.

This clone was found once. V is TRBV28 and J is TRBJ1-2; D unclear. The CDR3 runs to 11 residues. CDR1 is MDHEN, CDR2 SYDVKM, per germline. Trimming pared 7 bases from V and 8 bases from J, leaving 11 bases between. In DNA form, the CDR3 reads TGTGCCAGCACGGGCTCCTGGGGCTACACCTTC. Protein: CASTGSWGYTF.

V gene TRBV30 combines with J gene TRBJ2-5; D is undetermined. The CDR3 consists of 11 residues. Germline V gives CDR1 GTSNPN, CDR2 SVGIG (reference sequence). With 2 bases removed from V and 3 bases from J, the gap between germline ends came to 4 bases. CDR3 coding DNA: TGTGCCTGGAGTCTCAAAGAGACCCAGTACTTC. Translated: CAWSLKETQYF.

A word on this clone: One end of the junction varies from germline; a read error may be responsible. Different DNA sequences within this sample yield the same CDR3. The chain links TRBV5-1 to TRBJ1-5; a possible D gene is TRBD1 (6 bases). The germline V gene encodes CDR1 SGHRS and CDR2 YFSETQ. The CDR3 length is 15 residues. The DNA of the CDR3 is TGCGCTAGCAGCTTGGACCCCAGGGGTCAGGGGCCCCAGCATTTT. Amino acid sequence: CASSLDPRGQGPQHF.

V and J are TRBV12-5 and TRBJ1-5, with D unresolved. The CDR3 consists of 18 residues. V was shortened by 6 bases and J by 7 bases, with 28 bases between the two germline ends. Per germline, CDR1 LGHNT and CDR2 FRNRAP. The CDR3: CASGNSPGVSPPLQPQHF. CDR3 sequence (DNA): TGTGCTAGTGGCAATTCTCCAGGCGTCTCCCCCCCCCTGCAGCCCCAGCATTTT.

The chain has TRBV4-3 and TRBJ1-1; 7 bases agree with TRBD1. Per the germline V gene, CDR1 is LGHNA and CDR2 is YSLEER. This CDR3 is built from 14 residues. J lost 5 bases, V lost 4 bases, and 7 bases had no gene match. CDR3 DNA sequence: TGCGCCAGCAGCCGGGAACAGGGGTGGACTGAAGCTTTCTTT. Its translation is CASSREQGWTEAFF.

The CDR3 DNA reads TGTGCCAGCAGTTTATTTGCGGGCGGCACTGAAGCTTTCTTT. Its translation: CASSLFAGGTEAFF. The chain employs TRBV28 and TRBJ1-1; D not resolved. The CDR3 consists of 14 residues. The ends were cut back, 1 base at V and 4 bases at J, with 10 bases in the middle. Germline CDR1 reads MDHEN; CDR2 reads SYDVKM. Drawing the rest from reference TRBV28 and TRBJ1-1, the complete variable domain is DVKVTQSSRYLVKRTGEKVFLECVQDMDHENMFWYRQDPGLGLRLIYFSYDVKMKEKGDIPEGYSVSREKKERFSLILESASTNQTSMYLCASSLFAGGTEAFFGQGTRLTVV.

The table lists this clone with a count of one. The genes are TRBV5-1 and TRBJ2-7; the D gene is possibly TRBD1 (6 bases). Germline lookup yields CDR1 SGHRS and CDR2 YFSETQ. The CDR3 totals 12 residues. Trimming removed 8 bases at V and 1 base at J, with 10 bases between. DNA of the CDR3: TGCGCCAGTACAGGGCCGTCCTACGAGCAGTACTTC. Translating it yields CASTGPSYEQYF.